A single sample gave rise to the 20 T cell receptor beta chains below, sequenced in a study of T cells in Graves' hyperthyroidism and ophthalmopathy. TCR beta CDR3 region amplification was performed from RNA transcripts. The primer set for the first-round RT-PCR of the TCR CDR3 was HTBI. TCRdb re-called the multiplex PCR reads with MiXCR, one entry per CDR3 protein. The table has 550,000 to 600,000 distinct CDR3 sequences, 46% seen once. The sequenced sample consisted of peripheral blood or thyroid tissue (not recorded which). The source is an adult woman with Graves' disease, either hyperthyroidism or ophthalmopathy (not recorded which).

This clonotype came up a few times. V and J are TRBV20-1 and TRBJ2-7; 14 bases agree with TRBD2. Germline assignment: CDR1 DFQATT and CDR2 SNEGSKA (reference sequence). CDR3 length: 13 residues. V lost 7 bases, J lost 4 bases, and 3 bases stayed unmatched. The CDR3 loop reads CSVGTSGSYEQYF. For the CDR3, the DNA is TGCAGTGTAGGGACTAGCGGGAGTTACGAGCAGTACTTC.

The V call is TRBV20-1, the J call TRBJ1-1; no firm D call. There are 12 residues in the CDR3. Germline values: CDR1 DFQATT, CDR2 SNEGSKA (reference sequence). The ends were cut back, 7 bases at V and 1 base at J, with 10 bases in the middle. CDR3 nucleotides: TGCAGTGAAGGGCCAGAGAACACTGAAGCTTTCTTT. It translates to CSEGPENTEAFF.

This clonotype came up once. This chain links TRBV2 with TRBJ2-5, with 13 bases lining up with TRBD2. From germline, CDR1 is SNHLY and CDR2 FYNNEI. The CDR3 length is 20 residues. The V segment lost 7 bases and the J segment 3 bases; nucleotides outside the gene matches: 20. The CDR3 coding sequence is TGTGCCAGCACCGACACAGCCTCTGGGACTAGCGGGATCGTCGAAGAGACCCAGTACTTC. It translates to CASTDTASGTSGIVEETQYF.

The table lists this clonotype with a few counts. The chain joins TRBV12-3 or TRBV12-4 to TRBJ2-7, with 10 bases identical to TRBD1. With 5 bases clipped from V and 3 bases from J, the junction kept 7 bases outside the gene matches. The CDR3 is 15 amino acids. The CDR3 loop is CASSGTGTGVYEQYF. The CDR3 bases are TGTGCCAGCAGTGGGACCGGGACAGGGGTCTACGAGCAGTACTTC.

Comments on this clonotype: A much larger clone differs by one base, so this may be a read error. The CDR3 spells CAGSVAGGSDQPQHF. The CDR3 nucleotides read TGTGCCGGCAGCGTAGCGGGGGGGAGCGATCAGCCCCAGCATTTT. This rearrangement joins TRBV9 to TRBJ1-5; maybe TRBD1 (5 bases). The CDR3 is 15 residues long. CDR1 and CDR2 from the germline V gene are SGDLS and YYNGEE.

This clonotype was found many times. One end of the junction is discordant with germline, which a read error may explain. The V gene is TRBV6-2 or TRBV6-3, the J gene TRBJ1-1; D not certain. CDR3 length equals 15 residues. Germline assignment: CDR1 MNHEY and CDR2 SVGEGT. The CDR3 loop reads CASSYSNPRNSEAFF. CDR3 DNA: TGTGCCAGCAGTTACTCGAATCCCAGGAACTCTGAAGCTTTCTTT.

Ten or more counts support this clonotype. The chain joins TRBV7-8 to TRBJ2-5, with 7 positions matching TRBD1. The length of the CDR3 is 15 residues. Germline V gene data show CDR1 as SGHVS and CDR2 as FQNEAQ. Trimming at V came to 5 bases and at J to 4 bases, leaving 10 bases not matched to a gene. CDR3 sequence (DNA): TGTGCCAGCAGCCCCCCCGTCACAGGGGTAGAGACCCAGTACTTC. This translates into CASSPPVTGVETQYF.

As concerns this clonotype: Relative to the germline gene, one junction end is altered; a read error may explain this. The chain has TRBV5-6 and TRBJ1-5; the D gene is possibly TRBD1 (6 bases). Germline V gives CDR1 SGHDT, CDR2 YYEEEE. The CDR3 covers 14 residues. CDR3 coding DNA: TGTGCCGGCAGCACCTGGACAGAGAACCAGCCCCAGCATTTT. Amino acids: CAGSTWTENQPQHF.

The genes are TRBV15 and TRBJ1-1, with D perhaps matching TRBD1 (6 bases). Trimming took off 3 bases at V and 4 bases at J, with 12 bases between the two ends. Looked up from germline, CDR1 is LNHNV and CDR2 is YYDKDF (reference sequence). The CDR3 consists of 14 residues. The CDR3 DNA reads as TGTGCCACCAGCAGCACACAGGGCGGCACTGAAGCTTTCTTT. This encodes CATSSTQGGTEAFF.

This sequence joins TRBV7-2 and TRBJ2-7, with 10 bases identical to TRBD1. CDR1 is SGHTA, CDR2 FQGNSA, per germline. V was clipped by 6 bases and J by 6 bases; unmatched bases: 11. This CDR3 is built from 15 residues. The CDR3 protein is CASRVGWDRGSEQYF. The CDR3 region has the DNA TGTGCCAGCAGGGTGGGGTGGGACAGGGGATCCGAGCAGTACTTC.

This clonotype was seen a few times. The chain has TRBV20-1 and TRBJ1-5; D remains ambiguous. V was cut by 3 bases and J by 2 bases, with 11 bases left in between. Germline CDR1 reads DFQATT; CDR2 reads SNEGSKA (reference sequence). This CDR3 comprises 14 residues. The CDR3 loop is CSARLGLGNQPQHF. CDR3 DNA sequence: TGCAGTGCTAGGTTGGGGTTGGGCAATCAGCCCCAGCATTTT.

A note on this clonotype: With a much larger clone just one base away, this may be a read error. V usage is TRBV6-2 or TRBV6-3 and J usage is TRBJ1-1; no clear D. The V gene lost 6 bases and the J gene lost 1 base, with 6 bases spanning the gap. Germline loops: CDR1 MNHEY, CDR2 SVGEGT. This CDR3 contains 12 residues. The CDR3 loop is CASRPSNTEAFF. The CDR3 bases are TGTGCCAGCAGACCGTCGAACACTGAAGCTTTCTTT.

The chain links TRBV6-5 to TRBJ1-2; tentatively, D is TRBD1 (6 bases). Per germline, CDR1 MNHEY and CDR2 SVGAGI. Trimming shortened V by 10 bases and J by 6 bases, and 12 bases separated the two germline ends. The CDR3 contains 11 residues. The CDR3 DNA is TGTGCCACCAAGGAGGGGGATGGCTACACCTTC. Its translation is CATKEGDGYTF.

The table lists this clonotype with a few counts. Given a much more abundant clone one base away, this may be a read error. The CDR3 DNA reads as TGTGCCAGCAGCCCAGAAGCGGGGGATCAGTACTTC. Translating gives CASSPEAGDQYF. The V gene is TRBV9, the J gene TRBJ2-5; the match to TRBD2 covers 8 bases. V lost 4 bases to trimming and J lost 11 bases; unmatched junction nucleotides: 7. The CDR3 is 12 residues long. CDR1 SGDLS and CDR2 YYNGEE come from the germline V gene.

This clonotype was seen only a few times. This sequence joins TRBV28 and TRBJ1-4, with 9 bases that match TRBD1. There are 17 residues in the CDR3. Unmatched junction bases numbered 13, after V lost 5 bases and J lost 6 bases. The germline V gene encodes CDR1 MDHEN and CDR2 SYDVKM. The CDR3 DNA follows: TGTGCCAGCAGTCGTCCCGGGACAGGGAAGGCCGATGAAAAACTGTTTTTT. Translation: CASSRPGTGKADEKLFF.

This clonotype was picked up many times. This CDR3 reads CASSLITGNYGYTF. The CDR3 DNA reads TGTGCCAGCAGCTTGATAACAGGGAACTATGGCTACACCTTC. The J gene is TRBJ1-2, the V gene TRBV5-6, with TRBD1 as a possible D gene (6 bases). The CDR3 is 14 amino acids. Trimming took off 1 base at V and 2 bases at J, with 9 bases between the two ends. The germline CDR1 and CDR2 sequences are SGHDT and YYEEEE.

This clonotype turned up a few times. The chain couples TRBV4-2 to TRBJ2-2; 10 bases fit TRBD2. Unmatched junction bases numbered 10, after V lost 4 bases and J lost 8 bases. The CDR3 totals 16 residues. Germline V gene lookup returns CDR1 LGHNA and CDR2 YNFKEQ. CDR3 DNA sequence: TGTGCCAGCAGCCGAAATCTAGCGGGAGCATCAGGGGAGCTGTTTTTT. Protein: CASSRNLAGASGELFF.

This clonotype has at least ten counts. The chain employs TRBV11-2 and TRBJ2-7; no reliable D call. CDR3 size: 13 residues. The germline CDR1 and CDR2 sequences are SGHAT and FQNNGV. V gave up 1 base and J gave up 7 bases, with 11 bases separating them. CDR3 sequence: CASSLGSLGEQYF. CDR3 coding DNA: TGTGCCAGCAGCTTAGGTTCGCTGGGAGAGCAGTACTTC. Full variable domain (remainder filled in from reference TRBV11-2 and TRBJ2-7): EAGVAQSPRYKIIEKRQSVAFWCNPISGHATLYWYQQILGQGPKLLIQFQNNGVVDDSQLPKDRFSAERLKGVDSTLKIQPAKLEDSAVYLCASSLGSLGEQYFGPGTRLTVT.

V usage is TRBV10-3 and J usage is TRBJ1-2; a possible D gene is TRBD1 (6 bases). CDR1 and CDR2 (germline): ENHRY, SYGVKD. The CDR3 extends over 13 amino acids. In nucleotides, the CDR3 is TGTGCTAGCACGATACAGGGTTTGGACGGCTACACCTTC. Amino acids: CASTIQGLDGYTF.

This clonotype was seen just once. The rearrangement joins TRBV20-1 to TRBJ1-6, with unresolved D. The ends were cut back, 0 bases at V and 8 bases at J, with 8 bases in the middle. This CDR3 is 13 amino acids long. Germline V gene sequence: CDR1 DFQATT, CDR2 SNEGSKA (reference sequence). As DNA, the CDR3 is TGCAGTGCTAGAGATAGCCCCCATTCACCCCTCCACTTT. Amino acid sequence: CSARDSPHSPLHF.